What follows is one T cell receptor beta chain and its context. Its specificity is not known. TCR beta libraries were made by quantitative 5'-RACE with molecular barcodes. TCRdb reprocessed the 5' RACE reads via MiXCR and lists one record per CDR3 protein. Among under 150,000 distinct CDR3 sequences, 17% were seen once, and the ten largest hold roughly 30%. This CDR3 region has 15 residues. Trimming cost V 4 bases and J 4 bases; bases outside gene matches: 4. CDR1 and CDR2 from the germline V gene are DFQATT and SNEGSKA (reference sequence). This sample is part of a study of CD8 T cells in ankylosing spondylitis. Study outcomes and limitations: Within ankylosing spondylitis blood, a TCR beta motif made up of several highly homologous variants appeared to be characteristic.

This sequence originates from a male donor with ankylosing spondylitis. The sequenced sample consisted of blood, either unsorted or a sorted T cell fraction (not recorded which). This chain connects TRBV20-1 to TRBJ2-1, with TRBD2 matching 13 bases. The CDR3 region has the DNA TGCAGTGCTACCCTGGGACTAGCGGGGTACAATGAGCAGTTCTTC. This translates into CSATLGLAGYNEQFF.